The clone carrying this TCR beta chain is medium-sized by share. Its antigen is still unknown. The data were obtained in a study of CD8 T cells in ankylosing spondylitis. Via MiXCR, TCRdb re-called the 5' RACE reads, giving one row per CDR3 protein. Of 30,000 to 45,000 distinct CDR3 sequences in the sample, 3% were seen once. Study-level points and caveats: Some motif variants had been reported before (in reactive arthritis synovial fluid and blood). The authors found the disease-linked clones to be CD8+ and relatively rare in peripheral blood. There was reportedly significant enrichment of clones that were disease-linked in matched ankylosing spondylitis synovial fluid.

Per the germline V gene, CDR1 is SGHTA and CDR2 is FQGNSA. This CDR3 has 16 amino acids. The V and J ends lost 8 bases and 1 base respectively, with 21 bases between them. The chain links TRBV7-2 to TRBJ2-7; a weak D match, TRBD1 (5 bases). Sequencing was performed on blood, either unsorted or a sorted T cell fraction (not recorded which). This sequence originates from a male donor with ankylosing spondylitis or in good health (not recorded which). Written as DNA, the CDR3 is TGTGCCAGCCCCCCTGTGGGGCCGGAGAGATCCTACGAGCAGTACGTC. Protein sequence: CASPPVGPERSYEQYV.